This TCR beta chain is drawn from a study of shared clonotypes between healthy human individuals. Germline V gene data show CDR1 as SNHLY and CDR2 as FYNNEI. The CDR3 sequence is 15 residues long. Template amounts of roughly 300 ng DNA, tens of thousands of T cell genomes, were employed in unsorted PBMC replicate PCRs. Profiling relied on immunoSEQ multiplex PCR, and the TCRdb table lists in-frame clones only, not all of them. The sample lists some 490,000 clones, approximately 78% seen once, with 12% in the top ten. Donors had no recently reported acute infections or vaccinations and were HIV-negative. The study used approximately 90 million PBMCs per unsorted sample for genomic DNA. As concerns this clone: A junction end diverges from the germline sequence, so it may reflect a read error.

The sequenced sample consisted of PBMCs. The genes are TRBV2 and TRBJ1-2, with unresolved D. The receptor's source is a woman between 35 and 50 years old in good health. Some clones in this sample may be carry-over from other donors' samples. CDR3 DNA sequence: TGTGCCAGCAGTGAGGAGGGAAAGGGTGGCTATGGCTGCACCTTC. Encoded protein: CASSEEGKGGYGCTF.